The 23 T cell receptor beta chains presented below share a single source sample, sequenced in a study of T-cell reconstitution after alpha-beta-depleted transplantation in children. TCRbeta library construction was performed incorporating unique molecular identifiers. From the PCR reads, TCRdb called clonotypes with MiXCR, one entry per CDR3 protein. This repertoire shows some 520,000 distinct CDR3 sequences, 32% found once; its top ten account for 2% to 3%. Specimen: PBMCs from the stem cell graft donor, collected from the stem cell graft. These receptors originate from a human donor who donated a stem cell graft to a child with aplastic anemia.

This clonotype was detected only a few times. V usage is TRBV5-4 and J usage is TRBJ2-7; TRBD1 is a possible D gene (6 bases). Germline lookup yields CDR1 SGHNT and CDR2 YYREEE (reference sequence). The CDR3 runs 15 residues. Trimming cost V 0 bases and J 4 bases, with 14 bases left between them. The chain's CDR3 is CASSLVGTPGYEQYF. The DNA of the CDR3 is TGTGCCAGCAGCTTGGTAGGGACACCGGGATACGAGCAGTACTTC.

V is TRBV4-3 and J is TRBJ1-2, with TRBD1 matching over 7 bases. The germline V gene has CDR1 LGHNA and CDR2 YSLEER. CDR3 length: 13 amino acids. The V and J ends lost 1 base and 5 bases, in that order; junction bases with no gene match: 1. The CDR3 is CASSQATGYGYTF. DNA of the CDR3: TGCGCCAGCAGCCAAGCGACAGGGTATGGCTACACCTTC.

The V and J genes are TRBV7-8 and TRBJ1-6; perhaps TRBD1 as D (5 bases). This CDR3 region has 15 residues. The germline CDR1 and CDR2 sequences are SGHVS and FQNEAQ. With 4 bases removed from V and 10 bases from J, the gap between germline ends came to 17 bases. CDR3 loop: CASSSLRGGESPLHF. The CDR3 DNA is TGTGCCAGCAGCTCCCTTCGGGGAGGGGAATCACCCCTCCACTTT.

This clonotype came up a few times. The rearrangement joins TRBV3-1 to TRBJ2-3; a weak D match, TRBD2 (6 bases). The CDR3 runs 14 residues. Germline V gives CDR1 LGHDT, CDR2 YNNKEL (reference sequence). Deletions cut 6 bases from V and 2 bases from J, with 12 bases between. CDR3 protein: CASRAGTYTDTQYF. The CDR3 DNA follows: TGTGCCAGCAGGGCCGGGACTTACACAGATACGCAGTATTTT.

This clonotype was detected only a few times. This sequence joins TRBV7-2 and TRBJ2-5; no firm D call. Germline V lookup: CDR1 SGHTA, CDR2 FQGNSA. Trimming removed 1 base from V and 7 bases from J, with 13 bases in between. This CDR3 is 14 amino acids long. For the CDR3, the DNA is TGTGCCAGCAGCTTAGACACGGGCCCTGGGACCCAGTACTTC. Its protein is CASSLDTGPGTQYF.

The V gene is TRBV12-3 or TRBV12-4, the J gene TRBJ1-1, with D possibly being TRBD1 (6 bases). The germline V and J ends were trimmed by 3 bases and 4 bases, with 15 bases remaining between them. CDR3 length: 15 residues. CDR3 in amino acids: CASSFMGGGGTEAFF. The CDR3 DNA follows: TGTGCCAGCAGTTTTATGGGGGGCGGTGGCACTGAAGCTTTCTTT.

This clonotype was seen only a few times. V usage is TRBV6-5 and J usage is TRBJ2-3; the D is unclear. Trimming took 0 bases from V and 0 from J, leaving 10 bases between them. Germline V CDR1 and CDR2: MNHEY, SVGAGI. This CDR3 is 16 amino acids long. The CDR3: CASSYSIGYSTDTQYF. The DNA for the CDR3 is TGTGCCAGCAGTTACTCGATCGGGTATAGCACAGATACGCAGTATTTT.

This clonotype has just a few counts. The rearrangement joins TRBV24-1 to TRBJ2-1, with D possibly matching TRBD2 (5 bases). CDR1 and CDR2 (germline): KGHDR, SFDVKD. This CDR3 has 17 amino acids. Trimming stripped 5 bases from V and 0 bases from J, with 16 bases between. DNA for the CDR3: TGTGCCACCAGTGGCCGCTTCTCCGGGGACTCCTACAATGAGCAGTTCTTC. Encoded protein: CATSGRFSGDSYNEQFF.

Only a few counts were recorded for this clonotype. The V and J genes are TRBV6-5 and TRBJ2-7, with D hard to call. Trimming took 2 bases from V and 0 from J, leaving 14 bases between them. The CDR3 has 16 amino acids. Per germline, CDR1 MNHEY and CDR2 SVGAGI. This CDR3 reads CASSYDAGRSSYEQYF. Written as DNA, the CDR3 is TGTGCCAGCAGTTACGACGCCGGCCGAAGCTCCTACGAGCAGTACTTC.

This clonotype has ten or more counts. This chain links TRBV2 with TRBJ2-1; 10 nucleotides line up with TRBD2. With 7 bases clipped from V and 5 bases from J, the junction kept 8 bases outside the gene matches. The germline V gene has CDR1 SNHLY and CDR2 FYNNEI. CDR3 length: 15 residues. The CDR3 loop is CASTRLAGVNNEQFF. CDR3 bases: TGTGCCAGCACCCGTCTAGCGGGGGTTAACAATGAGCAGTTCTTC.

The chain carries TRBV5-6 and TRBJ1-4; maybe TRBD1 (5 bases). V lost 0 bases and J 7 bases, leaving 13 bases between the germline ends. This CDR3 has 15 residues. CDR1 is SGHDT and CDR2 is YYEEEE in the germline V gene. The CDR3 here is CASSLVSRDGEKLFF. The CDR3 nucleotides read TGTGCCAGCAGCTTGGTCAGCAGGGATGGTGAAAAACTGTTTTTT. The whole variable domain, filled in from reference TRBV5-6 and TRBJ1-4, reads DAGVTQSPTHLIKTRGQQVTLRCSPKSGHDTVSWYQQALGQGPQFIFQYYEEEERQRGNFPDRFSGHQFPNYSSELNVNALLLGDSALYLCASSLVSRDGEKLFFGSGTQLSVL.

The J gene is TRBJ1-1, the V gene TRBV18; maybe TRBD1 (6 bases). CDR1 and CDR2 from the germline V gene are KGHSH and LQKENI. The CDR3 contains 15 residues. Trimming took off 2 bases at V and 5 bases at J, with 15 bases between the two ends. The CDR3 here is CASSPEGVGSTEAFF. The CDR3 DNA reads as TGTGCCAGCTCACCAGAGGGGGTTGGTTCGACTGAAGCTTTCTTT.

This clonotype turned up a few times. The J gene is TRBJ2-5, the V gene TRBV29-1; no reliable D call. Per germline, CDR1 SQVTM and CDR2 ANQGSEA. The CDR3 has 12 amino acids. The V gene lost 3 bases and the J gene lost 1 base, with 6 bases spanning the gap. The CDR3 is CSVDRFQETQYF. CDR3 nucleotide sequence: TGCAGCGTTGACAGGTTCCAAGAGACCCAGTACTTC.

The J gene is TRBJ1-4, the V gene TRBV12-3 or TRBV12-4; unclear D gene. V gave up 6 bases and J gave up 0 bases, with 14 bases separating them. The CDR3 consists of 16 residues. CDR3 in DNA: TGTGCCAGCAGACCGGCTTTACCCCCAACTAATGAAAAACTGTTTTTT. Its protein product is CASRPALPPTNEKLFF.

There are a few counts of this clonotype. The CDR3 DNA follows: TGTGCCAGCAGCTTAAGGCTTGCGAGGCAGACCTTCTCTGGAAACACCATATATTTT. Protein: CASSLRLARQTFSGNTIYF. The genes are TRBV11-1 and TRBJ1-3; D gene ambiguous. CDR1 is SGHAT, CDR2 FQDESV, per germline (reference sequence). Trimming removed 2 bases from V and 0 bases from J, with 20 bases in between. The CDR3 has 19 residues.

The rearrangement uses TRBV18 and TRBJ1-1; perhaps TRBD1 as D (5 bases). Trimming cost V 4 bases and J 7 bases, with 16 bases left between them. This CDR3 spans 14 amino acids. Germline-derived CDR1 and CDR2 are KGHSH and LQKENI. DNA for the CDR3: TGTGCCAGCTCACGATCTCCGGGGCCAGATGAAGCTTTCTTT. This encodes CASSRSPGPDEAFF.

The genes are TRBV6-2 or TRBV6-3 and TRBJ2-7; D call uncertain. Germline V gene lookup returns CDR1 MNHEY and CDR2 SVGEGT. This CDR3 is 13 amino acids long. The ends were cut back, 0 bases at V and 3 bases at J, with 6 bases in the middle. The CDR3 sequence is CASSYSGNYEQYV. The CDR3 DNA follows: TGTGCCAGCAGTTACTCGGGGAACTACGAGCAGTACGTC.

This clonotype was counted a few times. The chain employs TRBV7-9 and TRBJ1-1; D is ambiguous. The V end was cut by 4 bases, the J end by 7 bases, with 10 bases between. Germline V gene data show CDR1 as SEHNR and CDR2 as FQNEAQ (reference sequence). CDR3 length equals 12 residues. CDR3 coding DNA: TGTGCCAGCAGCTCAGTAGCGAGTGAAGCTTTCTTT. Its protein product is CASSSVASEAFF.

The chain has TRBV10-3 and TRBJ2-1; no firm D call. Trimming removed 4 bases at V and 0 bases at J, with 13 bases between. Germline V gene sequence: CDR1 ENHRY, CDR2 SYGVKD. The CDR3 length is 16 residues. This CDR3 is CAISATTRSSYNEQFF. The DNA of the CDR3 is TGTGCCATCAGTGCGACCACCAGGAGCTCCTACAATGAGCAGTTCTTC.

This clonotype was seen more than once but under ten times. The chain links TRBV20-1 to TRBJ2-1; D is unclear. This CDR3 region has 11 residues. Per germline, CDR1 DFQATT and CDR2 SNEGSKA (reference sequence). Trimming removed 7 bases from V and 6 bases from J, with 10 bases in between. The CDR3 DNA is TGCAGTGTACGAGCTTTCAATGAGCAGTTCTTC. Translated: CSVRAFNEQFF.

The table lists this clonotype with a few counts. The gene calls are TRBV5-1 and TRBJ1-1; D unresolved. V lost 0 bases to trimming and J lost 0 bases, with 12 bases between them. The CDR3 contains 16 residues. CDR1 and CDR2 (germline): SGHRS, YFSETQ. CDR3 region: CASSLGEFAMNTEAFF. The CDR3 DNA follows: TGCGCCAGCAGCTTGGGGGAATTTGCCATGAACACTGAAGCTTTCTTT. Variable domain in full (rest from reference TRBV5-1 and TRBJ1-1): KAGVTQTPRYLIKTRGQQVTLSCSPISGHRSVSWYQQTPGQGLQFLFEYFSETQRNKGNFPGRFSGRQFSNSRSEMNVSTLELGDSALYLCASSLGEFAMNTEAFFGQGTRLTVV.

This sequence joins TRBV3-1 and TRBJ2-5; 7 bases agree with TRBD1. The CDR3 totals 13 residues. Germline CDR1 LGHDT, CDR2 YNNKEL (reference sequence). J was trimmed by 2 bases and V by 5 bases; bases with no gene match: 2. The CDR3 nucleotides are TGTGCCAGCAGCGAGACAGGGCAAGAGACCCAGTACTTC. This encodes CASSETGQETQYF.

This clonotype was seen a few times. The chain joins TRBV10-3 to TRBJ1-2; TRBD1 is a possible D gene (5 bases). The germline CDR1 and CDR2 sequences are ENHRY and SYGVKD. The CDR3 covers 16 residues. The V end lost 4 bases, the J end lost 0 bases, and 15 bases lay between the germline ends. The CDR3 protein is CAISAPTDLANYGYTF. DNA of the CDR3: TGTGCCATCAGTGCTCCGACAGACCTTGCTAACTATGGCTACACCTTC.